The rows below give T cell receptor beta chains drawn from one sample of a study of blood T cell repertoires in COVID-19. Profiled with immunoSEQ multiplex PCR; TCRdb holds only in-frame clones, not every one. Of 200,000 to 300,000 clones in the sample, roughly four fifths were seen once. Sequenced sample: peripheral blood. The receptor set was obtained from a woman between 65 and 79 years old with acute or convalescent COVID-19. Both conserved end residues are part of each CDR3. Each record gives: J gene, CDR3 length, D gene, V gene, clone size, CDR3 DNA, CDR3 protein. A D gene is named only where the DNA matches it firmly. Clone size is shown for a subset of rows, as once, few, many or a class of expanded clone.

>TRBJ1-5|13|-|TRBV30|-
TGTGCCTGGAGTGCTGGGGGCGATCAGCCCCAGCATTTT
CAWSAGGDQPQHF
>TRBJ1-1|16|TRBD1|TRBV10-3|-
TGTGCCATCAGTGAAGCCGGGACAGGACTGAACACTGAAGCTTTCTTT
CAISEAGTGLNTEAFF
>TRBJ2-5|12|TRBD2|TRBV7-2|-
TGTGCCAGCCGGGGGGTCCAAGAGACCCAGTACTTC
CASRGVQETQYF
>TRBJ2-4|14|TRBD1|TRBV5-1|-
TGCGCCAGCAGCGACTCAGGGGGCATGAACATTCAGTACTTC
CASSDSGGMNIQYF
>TRBJ1-1|13|-|TRBV5-1|-
TGCGCCAGCAGCTGGACAGCGAACACTGAAGCTTTCTTT
CASSWTANTEAFF
>TRBJ1-6|19|TRBD1|TRBV7-2|-
TGTGCCAGCAGCCCACTCGACAGGGGACTTAACCTCTATAATTCACCCCTCCACTTT
CASSPLDRGLNLYNSPLHF
>TRBJ1-1|16|-|TRBV5-5|-
TGTGCCAGCAGCTTGGTTGCGGCAGGGCTGAACACTGAAGCTTTCTTT
CASSLVAAGLNTEAFF
>TRBJ1-2|14|-|TRBV24-1|once
TGTGCCACCAGTGACCGCAGGGATACCTATGGCTACACCTTC
CATSDRRDTYGYTF
>TRBJ1-5|16|-|TRBV27|once
TGTGCCAGCAGCCGCGGGACTTTCTATAGCAATCAGCCCCAGCATTTT
CASSRGTFYSNQPQHF
>TRBJ1-5|16|-|TRBV6-1|-
TGTGCCAGCAGTGAACAGTCGGGGGTGCGGAATCAGCCCCAGCATTTT
CASSEQSGVRNQPQHF
>TRBJ1-1|16|-|TRBV5-1|-
TGCGCCAGCAGAAGAAGCTTAGGGGGTGGGGTGACTGAAGCTTTCTTT
CASRRSLGGGVTEAFF
>TRBJ1-2|20|TRBD1|TRBV2|-
TGTGCCAGCAGTGAATCCGCTACCCCCCGGACAGGCCAACTCAACTATGGCTACACCTTC
CASSESATPRTGQLNYGYTF
>TRBJ1-3|15|TRBD1|TRBV7-9|-
TGTGCCAGCAGCTTGACCGGGACAGCTGGAAACACCATATATTTT
CASSLTGTAGNTIYF
>TRBJ1-5|17|-|TRBV18|-
TGTGCCAGCTCACTCAAGACACAGGGCCTAAGCAATCAGCCCCAGCATTTT
CASSLKTQGLSNQPQHF
>TRBJ2-6|17|TRBD1|TRBV28|-
TGTGCCAGCAGCGAAGATTCGGACAGGGCTGGGGCCAACGTCCTGACTTTC
CASSEDSDRAGANVLTF
>TRBJ2-5|15|-|TRBV11-2|-
TGTGCCAGCAGCTTTAGTGAGGGAAAGACGGAGACCCAGTACTTC
CASSFSEGKTETQYF
>TRBJ2-5|15|-|TRBV12-1|-
TGTGCCAGCAGCTTTGGGACTGCCGAGGGAAAAACCCAGTACTTC
CASSFGTAEGKTQYF
>TRBJ2-7|13|-|TRBV10-3|-
TGTGCCATCAGTGGGCCAGGCAACTACGAGCAGTACTTC
CAISGPGNYEQYF
>TRBJ2-1|14|TRBD2|TRBV6-6|-
TGTGCCAGCAGGATAGCGGGGGGGGACCATGAGCAGTTCTTC
CASRIAGGDHEQFF
>TRBJ2-3|17|TRBD2|TRBV7-9|-
TGTGCCAGCAGCTTAGCCTCCGGGACTAGCGGCACAGATACGCAGTATTTT
CASSLASGTSGTDTQYF
>TRBJ1-1|13|TRBD1|TRBV27|once
TGTGCCAGCAGAACGGGACAGATCACTGAAGCTTTCTTT
CASRTGQITEAFF
>TRBJ1-1|13|-|TRBV10-3|-
TGTGCCATCAGTGAGTCACAGGTCACTGAAGCTTTCTTT
CAISESQVTEAFF
>TRBJ1-1|15|-|TRBV6-5|once
TGTGCCAGCAGCCCAGCGGACAGTTGGAACACTGAAGCTTTCTTT
CASSPADSWNTEAFF
>TRBJ1-1|15|TRBD1|TRBV29-1|once
TGCAGCGTTGAGGCAGTGCAGGGGGCTCCTACTGAAGCTTTCTTT
CSVEAVQGAPTEAFF
>TRBJ1-1|13|-|TRBV2|-
TGTGCCAGCAGTGAAGACAGTGACACTGAAGCTTTCTTT
CASSEDSDTEAFF
>TRBJ2-7|14|TRBD1|TRBV6-5|-
TGTGCCAGCAGTTTCGGACAGGGGGGGTACGAGCAGTACTTC
CASSFGQGGYEQYF
>TRBJ1-2|15|-|TRBV4-1|-
TGCGCCAGCAGCCCGACGGTAGGGGCGGTCTATGGCTACACCTTC
CASSPTVGAVYGYTF